This T cell receptor beta chain is drawn from a study of blood T cells in healthy people across ages. About this clonotype itself: Its target is not known.

Study-level points and caveats: Whereas aged donors had fewer naive CD4+ cells, long-lived donors had more of them and higher diversity.

Using a J-beta primer mix together with a sample-barcoded 5' primer, a second PCR was run for roughly 6 to 12 cycles. Every cDNA molecule carried a tag from a template-switch adaptor bearing 12 random nucleotides. MiXCR, run by TCRdb on the 5' RACE reads, gives a single entry per CDR3 protein. Here the sample spans some 1,500,000 distinct CDR3 sequences, approximately 39% being singletons. Germline V CDR1 and CDR2: MNHEY, SVGAGI. This CDR3 has 15 residues. The V end lost 5 bases, the J end lost 2 bases, and 16 bases lay between the germline ends. Donors ranged from about 6 to 95 years old and were healthy Caucasians in Russia.

This chain connects TRBV6-5 to TRBJ2-7; D may correspond to TRBD1 or TRBD2 (5 bases each). The specimen was blood. The sequence was collected from a woman younger than 35 in good health. The CDR3 DNA reads TGTGCCAGCAGTAAGGGACGACGGGTGACCTACGAGCAGTACTTC. Translated: CASSKGRRVTYEQYF.